Each of the 10 T cell receptor beta chains below was sequenced from the same sample in a study of blood T cell repertoires in COVID-19. Repertoires were generated with immunoSEQ multiplex PCR, while TCRdb's copy carries only in-frame clones and drops some. The sample holds about 350,000 clones, approximately 87% seen once. The sample consisted of peripheral blood. These TCRs come from a woman aged 45 to 65 with COVID-19, enrolled during active disease.

This chain joins TRBV3-1 (or the pseudogene TRBV3-2) and TRBJ2-1; D is undetermined. This CDR3 has 12 amino acids. Germline CDR1 LGHDT, CDR2 YNNKEL (reference sequence). V gave up 4 bases and J gave up 9 bases, with 10 bases separating them. CDR3 protein: CASSPLGGEQFF. CDR3 DNA sequence: TGTGCCAGCAGCCCCCTTGGCGGTGAGCAGTTCTTC.

The chain is built from TRBV5-4 and TRBJ2-1, with 11 bases fitting TRBD1. The V segment lost 6 bases and the J segment 3 bases; nucleotides outside the gene matches: 5. Germline V lookup: CDR1 SGHNT, CDR2 YYREEE (reference sequence). The CDR3 is made up of 15 amino acids. The CDR3 spells CASTRDRGYYNEQFF. CDR3 sequence (DNA): TGTGCCAGCACCAGGGACAGGGGGTACTACAATGAGCAGTTCTTC.

This sequence joins TRBV29-1 and TRBJ2-2, with TRBD2 identical over 9 bases. J gave up 0 bases and V 5 bases, and 7 bases lay outside the gene matches. CDR1 SQVTM and CDR2 ANQGSEA come from the germline V gene. This CDR3 has 16 amino acids. CDR3 region: CSVYGASGANTGELFF. In nucleotides, the CDR3 is TGCAGCGTTTATGGGGCTAGCGGGGCGAACACCGGGGAGCTGTTTTTT.

The rearrangement links TRBV10-2 to TRBJ2-7, with D maybe TRBD2 (6 bases). Trimming pared 8 bases from V and 4 bases from J, leaving 12 bases between. The CDR3 sequence is 12 residues long. Germline CDR1 WSHSY, CDR2 SAAADI. As DNA, the CDR3 is TGCGCCAGCTCGAGTAGCGGATACGAGCAGTACTTC. This gives the protein CASSSSGYEQYF.

The chain is built from TRBV7-2 and TRBJ2-2; D possibly corresponds to TRBD1 (5 bases). Germline assignment: CDR1 SGHTA and CDR2 FQGNSA. This CDR3 region has 15 residues. Trimming removed 5 bases at V and 8 bases at J, with 18 bases between. The CDR3 loop reads CASSLGVINGGELFF. In nucleotides, the CDR3 is TGTGCCAGCAGCCTAGGGGTTATAAACGGGGGGGAGCTGTTTTTT.

This clone was counted once. The chain combines TRBV5-8 with TRBJ1-5, with 10 bases matching TRBD1. This CDR3 region has 17 residues. V trimming: 6 bases; J trimming: 7 bases; junction bases outside the gene matches: 16. From germline, CDR1 is SGHTS and CDR2 YDEGEE. This chain's CDR3 is CASTLEYGGQGRQPQHF. CDR3 sequence (DNA): TGTGCCAGCACCTTAGAGTATGGGGGACAGGGGAGGCAGCCCCAGCATTTT.

The chain has TRBV6-5 and TRBJ1-1; 7 bases fit TRBD1. Trimming removed 8 bases from V and 1 base from J; junction bases left unmatched: 10. In germline, CDR1 is MNHEY, CDR2 SVGAGI. The CDR3 has 15 amino acids. DNA for the CDR3: TGTGCCAGCCAACAGGGGCAGGGTTGGAACACTGAAGCTTTCTTT. Translating gives CASQQGQGWNTEAFF.

This chain links TRBV27 with TRBJ2-5, with 9 bases matching TRBD1. The CDR3 extends over 15 amino acids. Unmatched junction bases numbered 5, after V lost 2 bases and J lost 4 bases. CDR1 MNHEY and CDR2 SMNVEV come from the germline V gene (reference sequence). In DNA, the CDR3 is TGTGCCAGCAGTTTAGGACAGGGGCCAATAGAGACCCAGTACTTC. Encoded protein: CASSLGQGPIETQYF.

This sequence joins TRBV3-1 (or the pseudogene TRBV3-2) and TRBJ1-5; possible D gene TRBD1, 6 bases. The V end was cut by 5 bases, the J end by 6 bases, with 14 bases between. The CDR3 is 14 amino acids. Germline CDR1 and CDR2: LGHDT and YNNKEL (reference sequence). The CDR3 sequence: CASSYQGNGQPQHF. The DNA of the CDR3 is TGTGCCAGCAGCTATCAGGGGAACGGTCAGCCCCAGCATTTT.

The chain uses TRBV11-1 and TRBJ2-2; D remains unclear. Germline V CDR1 and CDR2: SGHAT, FQDESV (reference sequence). CDR3 length equals 16 residues. The ends were cut back, 5 bases at V and 5 bases at J, with 18 bases in the middle. The CDR3 region has the DNA TGTGCCAGCAGCCCCCCACACACCATGTGGACCGGGGAGCTGTTTTTT. This codes for CASSPPHTMWTGELFF.